This T cell receptor (beta chain) came from a study of T cell responses to AZD1222 COVID-19 vaccine. Whole-study results and caveats: Spike-specific TCR breadth and depth rose after two AZD1222 doses. Targets within unmutated variant regions were reportedly found for nearly half of spike-specific TCRs. White British donors predominated, females outnumbered males, and clonal diversity was possibly underestimated.

With regard to this clone: Its antigen is unidentified.

The germline V gene has CDR1 SGHKS and CDR2 YYEKEE (reference sequence). V was shortened by 1 base and J by 5 bases, with 7 bases between the two germline ends. The CDR3 covers 14 residues. Assay used: immunoSEQ multiplex PCR; TCRdb lists only in-frame clones, some missing. This table holds approximately 98,000 clones, approximately 90% found once. The chain carries TRBV5-5 and TRBJ1-6; D is possibly TRBD1 (5 bases). The source was peripheral blood, collected on day 0 of MenACWY control vaccination. The origin of this receptor is an adult in good health. The CDR3 coding sequence is TGTGCCAGCAGCTTGACAGGCCATAATTCACCCCTCCACTTT. This translates into CASSLTGHNSPLHF.